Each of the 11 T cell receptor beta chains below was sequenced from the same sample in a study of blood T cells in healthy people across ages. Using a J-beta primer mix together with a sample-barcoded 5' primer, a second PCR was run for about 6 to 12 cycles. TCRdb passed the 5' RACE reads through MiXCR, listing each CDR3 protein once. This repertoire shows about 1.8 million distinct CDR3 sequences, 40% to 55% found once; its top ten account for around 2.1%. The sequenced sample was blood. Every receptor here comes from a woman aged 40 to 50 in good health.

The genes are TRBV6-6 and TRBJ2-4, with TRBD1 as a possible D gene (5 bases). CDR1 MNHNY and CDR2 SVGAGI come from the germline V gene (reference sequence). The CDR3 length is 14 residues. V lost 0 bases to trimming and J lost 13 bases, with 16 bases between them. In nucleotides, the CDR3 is TGTGCCAGCAGTTACTCGGACACCATCTACGGGCAGTACTTC. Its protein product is CASSYSDTIYGQYF.

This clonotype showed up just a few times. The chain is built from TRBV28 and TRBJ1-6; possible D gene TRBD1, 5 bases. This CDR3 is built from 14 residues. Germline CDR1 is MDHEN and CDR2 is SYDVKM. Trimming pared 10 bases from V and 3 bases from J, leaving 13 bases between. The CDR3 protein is CATKGTDYNSPLHF. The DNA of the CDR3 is TGTGCCACCAAGGGGACGGACTATAATTCACCCCTCCACTTT.

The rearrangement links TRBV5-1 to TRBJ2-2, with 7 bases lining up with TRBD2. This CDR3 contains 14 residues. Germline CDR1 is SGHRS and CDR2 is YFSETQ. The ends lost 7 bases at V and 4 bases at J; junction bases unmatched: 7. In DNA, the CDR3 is TGCGCCAGCTTTTCTAGCGGATTCACCGGGGAGCTGTTTTTT. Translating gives CASFSSGFTGELFF.

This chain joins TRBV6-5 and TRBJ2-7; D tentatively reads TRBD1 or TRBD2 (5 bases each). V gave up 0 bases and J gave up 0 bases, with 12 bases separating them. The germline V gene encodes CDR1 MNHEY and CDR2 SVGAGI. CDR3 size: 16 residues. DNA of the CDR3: TGTGCCAGCAGTTACTCAGAGGGACGCCCCTCCTACGAGCAGTACTTC. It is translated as CASSYSEGRPSYEQYF.

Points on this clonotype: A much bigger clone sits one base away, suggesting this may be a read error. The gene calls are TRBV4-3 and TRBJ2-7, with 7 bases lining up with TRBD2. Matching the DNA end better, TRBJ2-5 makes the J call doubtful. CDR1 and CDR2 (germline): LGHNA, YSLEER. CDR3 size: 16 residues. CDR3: CASGQATSVTWETQYF. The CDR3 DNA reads TGCGCCAGCGGCCAAGCAACTAGCGTCACTTGGGAGACCCAGTACTTC.

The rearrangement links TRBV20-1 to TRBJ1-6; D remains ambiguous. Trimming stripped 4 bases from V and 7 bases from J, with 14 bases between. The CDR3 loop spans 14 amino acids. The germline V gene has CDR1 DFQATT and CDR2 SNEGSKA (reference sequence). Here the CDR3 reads CSATTRSPNSPLHF. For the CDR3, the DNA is TGCAGTGCTACAACCCGGTCTCCGAATTCACCCCTCCACTTT.

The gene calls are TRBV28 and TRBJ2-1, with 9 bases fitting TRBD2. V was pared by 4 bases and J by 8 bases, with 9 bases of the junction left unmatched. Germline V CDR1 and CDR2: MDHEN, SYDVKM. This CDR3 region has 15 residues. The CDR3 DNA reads TGTGCCAGCAGTTCCGTAGCGGGGGCCAGGGATGAGCAGTTCTTC. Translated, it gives CASSSVAGARDEQFF.

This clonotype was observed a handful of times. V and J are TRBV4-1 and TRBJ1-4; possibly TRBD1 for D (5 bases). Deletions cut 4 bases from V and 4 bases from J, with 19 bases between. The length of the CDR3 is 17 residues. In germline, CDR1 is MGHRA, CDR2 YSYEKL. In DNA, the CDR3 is TGCGCCAGCAGCCGAGTAGAATCCGGGACCGGTAATGAAAAACTGTTTTTT. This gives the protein CASSRVESGTGNEKLFF.

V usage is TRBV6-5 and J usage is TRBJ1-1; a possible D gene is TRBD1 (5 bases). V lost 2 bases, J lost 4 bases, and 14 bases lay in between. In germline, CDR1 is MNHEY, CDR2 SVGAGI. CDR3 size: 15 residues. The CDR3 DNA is TGTGCCAGCAGTTACCTTCGAGGGGCGCTCACTGAAGCTTTCTTT. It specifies CASSYLRGALTEAFF.

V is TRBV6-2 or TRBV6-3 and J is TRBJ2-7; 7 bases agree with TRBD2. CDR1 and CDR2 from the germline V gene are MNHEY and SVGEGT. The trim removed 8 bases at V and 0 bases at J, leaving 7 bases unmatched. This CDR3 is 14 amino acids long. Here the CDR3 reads CASGLDDSSYEQYF. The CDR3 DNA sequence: TGTGCCAGCGGACTAGACGATAGCTCCTACGAGCAGTACTTC.

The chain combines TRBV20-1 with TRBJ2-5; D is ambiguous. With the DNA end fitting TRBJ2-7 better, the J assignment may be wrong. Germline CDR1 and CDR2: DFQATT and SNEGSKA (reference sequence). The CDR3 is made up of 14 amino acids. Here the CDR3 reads CSAPFRRAGCEQYF. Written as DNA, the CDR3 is TGCAGTGCTCCATTTAGACGGGCCGGCTGCGAGCAGTACTTC.